These 5 T cell receptor beta chains originate from one sample sequenced in a study of neoadjuvant nivolumab and ipilimumab in lung cancer. Profiling relied on immunoSEQ multiplex PCR, and the TCRdb table lists in-frame clones only, not all of them. The sample yields about 20,000 clones, more than 65% seen once. The sequencing used tumor tissue, collected after neoadjuvant nivolumab, alone or with ipilimumab, at or shortly before surgery. The receptors stem from an adult with non-small cell lung cancer.

J is TRBJ2-1 and V is TRBV5-1, with TRBD2 as a possible D gene (6 bases). Trimming took 4 bases from V and 1 from J, leaving 12 bases between them. CDR3 length: 15 amino acids. Germline-derived CDR1 and CDR2 are SGHRS and YFSETQ. In nucleotides, the CDR3 is TGCGCCAGCAGCCGTGCTGGGACTTCCTACAATGAGCAGTTCTTC. It codes for CASSRAGTSYNEQFF.

This clone was detected only once. At one boundary the junction diverges from the germline segment, which might be a read error. This chain joins TRBV7-9 and TRBJ1-3; 7 bases align to TRBD1. Germline CDR1 is SEHNR and CDR2 is FQNEAQ (reference sequence). The CDR3 spans 11 residues. CDR3: CASSSAGTVIF. CDR3 nucleotide sequence: TGTGCCAGCAGTTCCGCCGGGACAGTCATTTTT.

The chain is built from TRBV29-1 and TRBJ2-5; 10 bases are a match to TRBD2. Germline V gene sequence: CDR1 SQVTM, CDR2 ANQGSEA. The CDR3 sequence is 13 residues long. The J segment lost 5 bases and the V segment lost 4 bases, leaving 4 bases of the junction unmatched. The CDR3 coding sequence is TGCAGCGTTGGGCCAGCGGGAGGGGAGACCCAGTACTTC. As protein: CSVGPAGGETQYF.

The chain is built from TRBV6-1 and TRBJ1-5; no reliable D call. CDR1 and CDR2 from the germline V gene are MNHNS and SASEGT. This CDR3 contains 14 residues. V was cut by 7 bases and J by 4 bases, with 14 bases left in between. DNA of the CDR3: TGTGCCAGCACGGCGGCAGTAAATAATCAGCCCCAGCATTTT. It specifies CASTAAVNNQPQHF.

V usage is TRBV5-1 and J usage is TRBJ2-5; maybe TRBD2 (6 bases). The CDR3 covers 14 residues. Germline CDR1 and CDR2: SGHRS and YFSETQ. With 4 bases removed from V and 2 bases from J, the gap between germline ends came to 12 bases. The CDR3 loop reads CASSTGTVQETQYF. As DNA, the CDR3 is TGCGCCAGCAGCACGGGGACTGTTCAAGAGACCCAGTACTTC.